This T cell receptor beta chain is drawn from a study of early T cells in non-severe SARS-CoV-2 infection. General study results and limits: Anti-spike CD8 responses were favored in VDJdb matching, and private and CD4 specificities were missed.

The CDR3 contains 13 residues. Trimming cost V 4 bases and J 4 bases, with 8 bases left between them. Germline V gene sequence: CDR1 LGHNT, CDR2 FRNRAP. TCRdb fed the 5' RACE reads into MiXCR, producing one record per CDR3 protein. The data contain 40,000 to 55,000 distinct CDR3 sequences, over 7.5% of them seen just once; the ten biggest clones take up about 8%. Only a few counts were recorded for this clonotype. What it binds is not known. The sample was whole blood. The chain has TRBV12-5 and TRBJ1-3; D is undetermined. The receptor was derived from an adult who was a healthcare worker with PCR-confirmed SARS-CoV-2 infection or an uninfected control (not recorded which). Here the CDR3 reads CASGSEGGNTIYF. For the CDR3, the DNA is TGTGCTAGTGGTTCTGAGGGAGGAAACACCATATATTTT. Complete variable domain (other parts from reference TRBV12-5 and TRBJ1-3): DARVTQTPRHKVTEMGQEVTMRCQPILGHNTVFWYRQTMMQGLELLAYFRNRAPLDDSGMPKDRFSAEMPDATLATLKIQPSEPRDSAVYFCASGSEGGNTIYFGEGSWLTVV.